This T cell receptor (beta chain) was found in a study of metastatic and nonmetastatic thyroid tumors. Study information: Comparison of repertoires was carried out across blood and tumor or nodule tissue from malignant and benign thyroid patients. Whole-study results and caveats: According to reports, the diversity of TCR beta was significantly higher in malignant thyroid tumors than in benign nodules, and this held in both blood and tumor samples.

The CDR3 totals 15 residues. With 4 bases clipped from V and 4 bases from J, the junction kept 6 bases outside the gene matches. Germline V gene sequence: CDR1 SGHRS, CDR2 YFSETQ. This clone was observed many times. Antigen: not known. No treatment of any kind had been given to any patient before thyroid surgery. As handled by the study authors: CDR3 differences across clinicopathological groups were used to build a distant-metastasis classifier for papillary thyroid cancer. TCRdb re-called the PCR reads through MiXCR. TCRdb, rather than the study authors, made the V and J calls. The data show tens of thousands of clones, with under 15% seen just once and approximately 8.8% held by the top ten.

The sample comprised tumor tissue. This TCR came from a female donor with papillary thyroid cancer or a benign thyroid nodule (not recorded which). Some clones in this sample may be carry-over from other donors' samples. The chain is built from TRBV5-1 and TRBJ2-1; 9 bases match TRBD1. This CDR3 reads CASSAGQGRYNEQFF. CDR3 DNA: TGCGCCAGCAGCGCTGGACAGGGGCGGTACAATGAGCAGTTCTTC.